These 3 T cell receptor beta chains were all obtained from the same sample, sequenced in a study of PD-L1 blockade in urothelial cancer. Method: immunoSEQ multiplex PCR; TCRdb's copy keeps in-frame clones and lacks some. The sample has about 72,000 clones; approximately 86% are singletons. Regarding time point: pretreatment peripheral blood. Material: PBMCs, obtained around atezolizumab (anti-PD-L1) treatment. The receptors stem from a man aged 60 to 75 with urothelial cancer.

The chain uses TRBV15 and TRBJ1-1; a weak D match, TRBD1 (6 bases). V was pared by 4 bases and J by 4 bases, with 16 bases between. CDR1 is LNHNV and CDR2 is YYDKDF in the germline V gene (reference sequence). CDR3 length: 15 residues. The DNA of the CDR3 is TGTGCCACCAGCATAAACAGGGTCGAGGGCACTGAAGCTTTCTTT. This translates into CATSINRVEGTEAFF.

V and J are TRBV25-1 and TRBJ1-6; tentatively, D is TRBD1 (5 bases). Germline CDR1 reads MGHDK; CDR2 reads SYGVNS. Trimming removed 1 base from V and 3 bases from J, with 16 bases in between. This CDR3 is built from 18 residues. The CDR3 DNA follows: TGTGCCAGCAGTGAATTTTGGGGTGACAGAAACTATAATTCACCCCTCCACTTT. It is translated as CASSEFWGDRNYNSPLHF.

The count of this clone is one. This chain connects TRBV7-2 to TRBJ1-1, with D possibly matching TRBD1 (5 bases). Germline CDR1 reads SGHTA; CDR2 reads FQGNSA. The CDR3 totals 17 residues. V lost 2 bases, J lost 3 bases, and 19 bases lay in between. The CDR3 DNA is TGTGCCAGCAGCTTATGGGGACGGGGGGATAGGGACACTGAAGCTTTCTTT. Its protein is CASSLWGRGDRDTEAFF.